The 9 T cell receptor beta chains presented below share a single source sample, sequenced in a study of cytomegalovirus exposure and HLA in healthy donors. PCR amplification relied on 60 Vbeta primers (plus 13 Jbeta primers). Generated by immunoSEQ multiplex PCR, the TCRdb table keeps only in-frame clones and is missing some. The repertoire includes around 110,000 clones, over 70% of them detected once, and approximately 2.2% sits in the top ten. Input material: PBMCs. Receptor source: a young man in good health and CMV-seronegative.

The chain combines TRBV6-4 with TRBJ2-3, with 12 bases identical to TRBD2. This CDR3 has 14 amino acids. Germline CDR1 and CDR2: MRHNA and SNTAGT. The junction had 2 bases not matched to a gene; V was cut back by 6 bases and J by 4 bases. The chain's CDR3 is CASSPSGGADTQYF. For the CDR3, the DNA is TGTGCCAGCAGCCCTAGCGGGGGGGCAGATACGCAGTATTTT.

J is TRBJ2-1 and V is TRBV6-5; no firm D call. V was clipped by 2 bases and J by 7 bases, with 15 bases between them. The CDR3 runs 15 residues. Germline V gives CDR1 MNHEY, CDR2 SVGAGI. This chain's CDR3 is CASSYGRQAINEQFF. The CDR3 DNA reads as TGTGCCAGCAGTTACGGTCGGCAGGCGATAAATGAGCAGTTCTTC.

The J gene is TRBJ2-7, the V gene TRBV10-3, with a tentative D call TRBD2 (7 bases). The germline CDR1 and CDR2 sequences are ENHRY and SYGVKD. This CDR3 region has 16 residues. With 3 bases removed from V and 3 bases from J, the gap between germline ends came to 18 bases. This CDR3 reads CAISDPERGGNYEQYF. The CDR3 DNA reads TGTGCCATCAGTGACCCCGAGAGGGGGGGGAACTACGAGCAGTACTTC.

As DNA, the CDR3 is TGTGCCAGCAGCCTCCAGGGAGCGGGGGGGTACCAAGAGACCCAGTACTTC. Translation: CASSLQGAGGYQETQYF. This sequence joins TRBV13 and TRBJ2-5, with 10 nucleotides matching TRBD2. CDR3 length: 17 amino acids. The V segment lost 5 bases and the J segment 0 bases; nucleotides outside the gene matches: 9. Germline-derived CDR1 and CDR2 are PRHDT and FYEKMQ (reference sequence).

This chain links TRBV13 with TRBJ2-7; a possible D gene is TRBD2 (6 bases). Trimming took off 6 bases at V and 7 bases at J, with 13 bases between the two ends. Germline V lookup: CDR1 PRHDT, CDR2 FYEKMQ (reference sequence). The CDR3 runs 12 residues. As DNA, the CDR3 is TGTGCCAGCAGTCAATCCGGGGGAGAGCAGTACTTC. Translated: CASSQSGGEQYF.

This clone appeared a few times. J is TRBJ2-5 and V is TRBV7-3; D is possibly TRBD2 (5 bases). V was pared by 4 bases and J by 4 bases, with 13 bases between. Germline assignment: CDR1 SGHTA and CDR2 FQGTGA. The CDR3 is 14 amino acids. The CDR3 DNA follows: TGTGCCAGCAGCTACAGCGGAGCCCGAGAGACCCAGTACTTC. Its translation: CASSYSGARETQYF.

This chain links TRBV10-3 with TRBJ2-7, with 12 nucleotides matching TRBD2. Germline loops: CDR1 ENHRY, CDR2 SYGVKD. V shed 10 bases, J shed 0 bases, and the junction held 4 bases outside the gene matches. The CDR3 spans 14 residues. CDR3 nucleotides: TGTGCCACGAGACTAGCGGGGGTCTCCTACGAGCAGTACTTC. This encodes CATRLAGVSYEQYF.

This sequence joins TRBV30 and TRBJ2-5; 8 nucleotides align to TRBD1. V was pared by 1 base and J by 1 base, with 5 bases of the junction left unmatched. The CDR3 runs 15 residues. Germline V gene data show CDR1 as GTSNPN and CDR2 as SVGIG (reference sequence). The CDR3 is CAWSETGALQETQYF. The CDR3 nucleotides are TGTGCCTGGAGTGAGACAGGGGCCCTCCAAGAGACCCAGTACTTC.

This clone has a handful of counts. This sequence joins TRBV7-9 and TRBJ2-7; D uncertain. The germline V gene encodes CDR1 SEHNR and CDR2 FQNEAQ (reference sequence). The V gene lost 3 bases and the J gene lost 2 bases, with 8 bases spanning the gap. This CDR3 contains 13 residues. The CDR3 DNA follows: TGTGCCAGCAGCTTGCCTCAGGCCTACGAGCAGTACTTC. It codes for CASSLPQAYEQYF.